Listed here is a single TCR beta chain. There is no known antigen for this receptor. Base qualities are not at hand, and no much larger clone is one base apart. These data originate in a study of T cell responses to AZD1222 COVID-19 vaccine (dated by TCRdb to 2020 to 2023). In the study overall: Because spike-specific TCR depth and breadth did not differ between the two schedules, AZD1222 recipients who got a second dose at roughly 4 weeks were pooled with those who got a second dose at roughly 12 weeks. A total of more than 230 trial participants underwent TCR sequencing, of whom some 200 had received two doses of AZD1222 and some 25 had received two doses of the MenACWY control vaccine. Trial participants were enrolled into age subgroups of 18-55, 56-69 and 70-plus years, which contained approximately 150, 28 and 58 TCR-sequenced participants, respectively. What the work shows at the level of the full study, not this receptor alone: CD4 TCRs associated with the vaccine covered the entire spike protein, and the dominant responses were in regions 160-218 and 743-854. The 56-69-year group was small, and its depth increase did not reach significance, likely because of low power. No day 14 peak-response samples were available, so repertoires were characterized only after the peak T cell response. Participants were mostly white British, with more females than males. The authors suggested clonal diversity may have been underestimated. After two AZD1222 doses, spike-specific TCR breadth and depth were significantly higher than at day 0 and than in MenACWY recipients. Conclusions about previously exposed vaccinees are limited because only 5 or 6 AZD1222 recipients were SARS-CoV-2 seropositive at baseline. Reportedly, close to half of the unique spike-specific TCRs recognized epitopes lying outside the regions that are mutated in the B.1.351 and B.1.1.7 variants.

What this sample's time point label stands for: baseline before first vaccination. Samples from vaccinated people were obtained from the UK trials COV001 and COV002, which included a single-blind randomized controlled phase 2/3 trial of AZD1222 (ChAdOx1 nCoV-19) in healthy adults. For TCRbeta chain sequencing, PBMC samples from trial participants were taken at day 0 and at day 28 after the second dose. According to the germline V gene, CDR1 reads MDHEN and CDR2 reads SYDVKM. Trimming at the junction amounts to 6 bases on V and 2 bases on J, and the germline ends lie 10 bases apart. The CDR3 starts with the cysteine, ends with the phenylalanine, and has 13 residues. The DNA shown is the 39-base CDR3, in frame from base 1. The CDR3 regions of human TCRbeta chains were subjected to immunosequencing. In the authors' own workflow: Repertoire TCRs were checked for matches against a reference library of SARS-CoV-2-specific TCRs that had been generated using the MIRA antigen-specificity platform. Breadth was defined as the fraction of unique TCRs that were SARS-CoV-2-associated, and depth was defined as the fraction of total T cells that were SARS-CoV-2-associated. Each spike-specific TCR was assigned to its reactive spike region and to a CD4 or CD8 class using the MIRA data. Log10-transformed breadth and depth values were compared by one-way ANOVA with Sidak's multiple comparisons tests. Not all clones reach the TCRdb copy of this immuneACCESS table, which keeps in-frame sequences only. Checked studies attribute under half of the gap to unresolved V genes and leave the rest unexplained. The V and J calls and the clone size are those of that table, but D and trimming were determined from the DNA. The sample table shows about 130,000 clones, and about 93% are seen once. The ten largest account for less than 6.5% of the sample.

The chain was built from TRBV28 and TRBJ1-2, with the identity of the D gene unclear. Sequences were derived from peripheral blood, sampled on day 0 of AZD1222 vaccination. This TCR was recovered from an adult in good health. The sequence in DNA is TGTGCCAGCAGCCCTCCGGCGAACTATGGCTACACCTTC. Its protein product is CASSPPANYGYTF.